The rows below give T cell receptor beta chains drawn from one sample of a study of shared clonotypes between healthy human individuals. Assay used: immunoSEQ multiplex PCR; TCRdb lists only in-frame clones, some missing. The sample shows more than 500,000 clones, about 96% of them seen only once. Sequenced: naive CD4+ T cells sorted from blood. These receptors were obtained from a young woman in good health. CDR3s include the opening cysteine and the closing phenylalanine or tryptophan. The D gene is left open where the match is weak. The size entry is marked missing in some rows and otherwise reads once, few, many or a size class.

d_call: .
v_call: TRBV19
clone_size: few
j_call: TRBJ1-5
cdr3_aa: CASSSGAGNQPQHF
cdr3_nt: TGTGCCAGTTCCTCCGGGGCCGGCAATCAGCCCCAGCATTTT

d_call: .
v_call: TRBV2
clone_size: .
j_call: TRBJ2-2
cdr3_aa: CASRSGTDYTGELFF
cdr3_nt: TGTGCCAGCAGGTCCGGGACCGACTACACCGGGGAGCTGTTTTTT

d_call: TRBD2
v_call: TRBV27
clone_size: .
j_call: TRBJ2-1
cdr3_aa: CASSLLGTSVSLHEQFF
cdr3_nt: TGTGCCAGCAGTTTACTTGGGACTAGCGTCTCCCTACATGAGCAGTTCTTC

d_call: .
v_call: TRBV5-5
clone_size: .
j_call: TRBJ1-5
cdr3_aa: CASSRDRGNQPQHF
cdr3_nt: TGTGCCAGCAGCCGCGATCGGGGCAATCAGCCCCAGCATTTT

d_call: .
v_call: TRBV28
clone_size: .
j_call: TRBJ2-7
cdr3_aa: CASRRARTSYEQYF
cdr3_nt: TGTGCCAGCCGACGGGCTCGGACCTCCTACGAGCAGTACTTC

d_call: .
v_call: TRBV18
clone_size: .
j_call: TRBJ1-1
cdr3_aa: CASSPPGWGGTEAFF
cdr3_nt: TGTGCCAGCTCCCCCCCGGGGTGGGGGGGGACTGAAGCTTTCTTT

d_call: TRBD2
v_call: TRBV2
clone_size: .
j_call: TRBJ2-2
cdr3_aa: CASRLAGPGELFF
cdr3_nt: TGTGCCAGCCGACTAGCGGGCCCCGGGGAGCTGTTTTTT

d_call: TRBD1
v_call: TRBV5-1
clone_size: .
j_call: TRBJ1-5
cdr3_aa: CASSSGQGDQPQHF
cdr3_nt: TGCGCCAGCAGCTCCGGACAGGGGGATCAGCCCCAGCATTTT

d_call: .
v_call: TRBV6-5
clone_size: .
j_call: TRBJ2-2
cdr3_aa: CASGSWVTNTGELFF
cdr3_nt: TGTGCCAGCGGATCGTGGGTAACGAACACCGGGGAGCTGTTTTTT

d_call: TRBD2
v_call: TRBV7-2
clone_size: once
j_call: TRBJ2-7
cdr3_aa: CASSFQGLAGDEQYF
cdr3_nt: TGTGCCAGCAGCTTCCAGGGACTAGCGGGAGACGAGCAGTACTTC

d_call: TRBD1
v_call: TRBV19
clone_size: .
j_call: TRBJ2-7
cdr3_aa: CASSMRGRAYEQYF
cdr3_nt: TGTGCCAGTAGTATGAGGGGGCGAGCCTACGAGCAGTACTTC

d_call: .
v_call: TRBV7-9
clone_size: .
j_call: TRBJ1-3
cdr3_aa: CASSLAASSGNTIYF
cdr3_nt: TGTGCCAGCAGCTTAGCGGCTTCCTCTGGAAACACCATATATTTT

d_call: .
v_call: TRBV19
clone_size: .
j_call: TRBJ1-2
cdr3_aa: CASSFSGYGYTF
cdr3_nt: TGTGCCAGTAGTTTCAGCGGCTATGGCTACACCTTC

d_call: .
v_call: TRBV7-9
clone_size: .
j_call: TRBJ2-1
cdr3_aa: CASSLSLASEVSEQFF
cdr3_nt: TGTGCCAGCAGCTTATCTCTAGCGAGCGAGGTGTCTGAGCAGTTCTTC

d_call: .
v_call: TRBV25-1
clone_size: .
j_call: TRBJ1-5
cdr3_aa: CASSANEKPQHF
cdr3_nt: TGTGCCAGCAGTGCAAATGAAAAGCCCCAGCATTTT

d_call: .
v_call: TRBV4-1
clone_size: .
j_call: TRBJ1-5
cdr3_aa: CASSQFGNQPQHF
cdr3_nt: TGCGCCAGCAGCCAATTTGGCAATCAGCCCCAGCATTTT

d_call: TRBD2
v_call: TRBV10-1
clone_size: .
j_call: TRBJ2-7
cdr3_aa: CASSELVIAGTSYEQYF
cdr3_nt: TGCGCCAGCAGTGAGTTGGTAATAGCGGGAACCTCCTACGAGCAGTACTTC

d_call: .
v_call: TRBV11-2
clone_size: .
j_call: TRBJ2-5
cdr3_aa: CASSPRRRQETQYF
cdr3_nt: TGTGCCAGCAGCCCGCGACGGCGACAAGAGACCCAGTACTTC

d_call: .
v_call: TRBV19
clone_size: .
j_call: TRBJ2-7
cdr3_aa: CASSMLGESYEQYF
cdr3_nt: TGTGCCAGTAGTATGTTGGGAGAGTCATACGAGCAGTACTTC

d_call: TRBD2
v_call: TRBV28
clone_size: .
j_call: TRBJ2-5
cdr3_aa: CASRYPGGVETQYF
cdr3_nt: TGTGCCAGCAGGTATCCGGGGGGTGTGGAGACCCAGTACTTC

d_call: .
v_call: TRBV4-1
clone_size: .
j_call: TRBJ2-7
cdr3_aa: CASSQEFTAGTYEQYF
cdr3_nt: TGCGCCAGCAGCCAAGAGTTCACAGCCGGTACCTACGAGCAGTACTTC

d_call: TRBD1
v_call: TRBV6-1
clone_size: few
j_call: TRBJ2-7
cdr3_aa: CASSERQGWYYEQYF
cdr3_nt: TGTGCCAGCAGTGAAAGACAGGGGTGGTACTACGAGCAGTACTTC

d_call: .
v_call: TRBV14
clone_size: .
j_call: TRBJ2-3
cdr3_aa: CASSLTLNRFTDTQYF
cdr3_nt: TGTGCCAGCAGCCTTACCCTCAACCGATTCACAGATACGCAGTATTTT

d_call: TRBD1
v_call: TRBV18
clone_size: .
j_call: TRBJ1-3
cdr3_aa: CASSPNDRAAGNTIYF
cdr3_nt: TGTGCCAGCTCACCCAATGACAGGGCCGCTGGAAACACCATATATTTT

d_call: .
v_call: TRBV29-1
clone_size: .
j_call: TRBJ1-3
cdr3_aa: CSVDQAGSGNTIYF
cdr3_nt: TGCAGCGTTGACCAGGCAGGGTCTGGAAACACCATATATTTT

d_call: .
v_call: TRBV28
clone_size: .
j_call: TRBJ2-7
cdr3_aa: CASSLRGVSYEQYF
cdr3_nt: TGTGCCAGCAGTTTACGAGGAGTCTCCTACGAGCAGTACTTC

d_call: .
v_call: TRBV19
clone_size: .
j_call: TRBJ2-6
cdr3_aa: CASSSRGDSGANVLTF
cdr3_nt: TGTGCCAGTAGTTCCAGGGGGGACTCTGGGGCCAACGTCCTGACTTTC

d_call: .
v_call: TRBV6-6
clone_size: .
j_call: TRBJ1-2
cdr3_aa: CASSYSLGFYGYTF
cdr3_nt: TGTGCCAGCAGTTACTCGTTAGGCTTCTATGGCTACACCTTC

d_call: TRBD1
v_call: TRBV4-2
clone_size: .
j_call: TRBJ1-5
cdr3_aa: CASSQEVVDRGTIANQPQHF
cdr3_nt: TGTGCCAGCAGCCAAGAAGTTGTGGACAGGGGGACTATAGCCAATCAGCCCCAGCATTTT

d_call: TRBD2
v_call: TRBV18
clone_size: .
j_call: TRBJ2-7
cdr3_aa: CASSRPSGSSYEQYF
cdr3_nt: TGTGCCAGCTCCCGACCTAGCGGCAGCTCCTACGAGCAGTACTTC

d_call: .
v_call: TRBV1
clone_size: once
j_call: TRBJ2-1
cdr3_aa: CTSSQEPTPGDHSYNEQFF
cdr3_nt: TGCACCAGCAGCCAAGAACCAACCCCCGGGGATCACTCCTACAATGAGCAGTTCTTC

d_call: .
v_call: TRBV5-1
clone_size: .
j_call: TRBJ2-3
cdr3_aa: CASSPNRALADTQYF
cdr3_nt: TGCGCCAGCAGCCCAAACAGGGCCTTGGCAGATACGCAGTATTTT

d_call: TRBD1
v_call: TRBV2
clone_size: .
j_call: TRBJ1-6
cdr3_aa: CASTRTGTTKSSYNSPLHF
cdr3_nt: TGTGCCAGCACCCGGACAGGGACTACGAAAAGCTCCTATAATTCACCCCTCCACTTT

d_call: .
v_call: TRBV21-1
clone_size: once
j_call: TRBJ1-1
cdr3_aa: CASSKEYRAVNTEAFF
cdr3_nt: TGTGCCAGCAGCAAGGAGTATCGGGCAGTGAACACTGAAGCTTTCTTT

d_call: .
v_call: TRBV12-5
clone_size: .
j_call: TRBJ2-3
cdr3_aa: CASGLVAGVGQTPDTQYF
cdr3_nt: TGTGCTAGCGGGTTGGTGGCAGGGGTCGGACAAACACCAGATACGCAGTATTTT

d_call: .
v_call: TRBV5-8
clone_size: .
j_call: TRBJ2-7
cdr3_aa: CASSFQGSTYEQYF
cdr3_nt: TGTGCCAGCAGCTTTCAAGGGTCCACCTACGAGCAGTACTTC

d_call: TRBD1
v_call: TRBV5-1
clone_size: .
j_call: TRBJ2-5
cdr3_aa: CASSTGGTSQETQYF
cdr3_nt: TGCGCCAGCAGTACAGGGGGCACGAGCCAAGAGACCCAGTACTTC

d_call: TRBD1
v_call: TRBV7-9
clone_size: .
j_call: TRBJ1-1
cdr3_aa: CASRARGQLNTEAFF
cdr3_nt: TGTGCCAGCAGAGCCAGGGGACAGTTGAACACTGAAGCTTTCTTT

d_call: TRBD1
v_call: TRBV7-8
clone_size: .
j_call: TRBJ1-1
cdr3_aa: CASSLVRKPGGTEAFF
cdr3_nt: TGTGCCAGCAGCTTAGTTAGGAAACCAGGGGGCACTGAAGCTTTCTTT

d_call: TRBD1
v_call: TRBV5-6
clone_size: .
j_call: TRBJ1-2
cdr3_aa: CASSSQGHGYTF
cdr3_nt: TGTGCCAGCAGCTCACAGGGGCACGGCTACACCTTC

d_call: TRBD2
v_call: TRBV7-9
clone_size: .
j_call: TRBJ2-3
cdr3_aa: CASSLGLAGGLDTQYF
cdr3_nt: TGTGCCAGCAGCCTGGGACTAGCGGGAGGGCTAGATACGCAGTATTTT

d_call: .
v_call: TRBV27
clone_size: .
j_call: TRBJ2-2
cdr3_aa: CASSFGRLTGELFF
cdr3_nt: TGTGCCAGCAGTTTTGGACGTCTCACCGGGGAGCTGTTTTTT

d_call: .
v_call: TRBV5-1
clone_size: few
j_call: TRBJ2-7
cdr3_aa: CASSLATGRGRYF
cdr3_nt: TGCGCCAGCAGCTTGGCCACAGGGCGAGGGAGGTACTTC

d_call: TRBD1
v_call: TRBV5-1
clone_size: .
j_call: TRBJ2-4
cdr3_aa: CASSAPTGDIQYF
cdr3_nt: TGCGCCAGCAGCGCCCCGACAGGGGACATTCAGTACTTC

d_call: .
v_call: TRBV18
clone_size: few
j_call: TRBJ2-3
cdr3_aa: CASSPSDTQYF
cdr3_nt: TGTGCCAGCTCACCATCAGATACGCAGTATTTT

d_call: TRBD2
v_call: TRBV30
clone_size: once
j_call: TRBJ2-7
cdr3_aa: CAWSEGTSGSEQYF
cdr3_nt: TGTGCCTGGAGTGAGGGGACTAGCGGAAGCGAGCAGTACTTC

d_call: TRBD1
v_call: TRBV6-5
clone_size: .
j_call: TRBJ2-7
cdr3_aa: CASSPTGTGGYEQYF
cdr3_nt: TGTGCCAGCAGTCCAACCGGGACAGGGGGCTACGAGCAGTACTTC

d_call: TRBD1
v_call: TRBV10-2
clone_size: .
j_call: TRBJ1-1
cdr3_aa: CASSETGEMNTEAFF
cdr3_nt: TGCGCCAGCAGTGAGACAGGGGAGATGAACACTGAAGCTTTCTTT

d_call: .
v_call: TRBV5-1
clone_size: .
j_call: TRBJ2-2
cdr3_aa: CASSSRVGTGELFF
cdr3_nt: TGCGCCAGCAGCTCCAGGGTTGGAACCGGGGAGCTGTTTTTT

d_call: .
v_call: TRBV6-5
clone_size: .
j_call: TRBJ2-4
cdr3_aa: CASSYSAGAKNIQYF
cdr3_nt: TGTGCCAGCAGTTACTCAGCAGGAGCCAAAAACATTCAGTACTTC

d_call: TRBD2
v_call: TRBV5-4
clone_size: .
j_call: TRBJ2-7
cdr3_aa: CASSSGLAVLYEQYF
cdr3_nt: TGTGCCAGCAGCTCGGGACTAGCGGTACTCTACGAGCAGTACTTC

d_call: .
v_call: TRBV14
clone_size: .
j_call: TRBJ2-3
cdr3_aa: CASSQVGSSGHFTDTQYF
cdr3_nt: TGTGCCAGCAGCCAAGTCGGGTCGAGCGGCCACTTCACAGATACGCAGTATTTT

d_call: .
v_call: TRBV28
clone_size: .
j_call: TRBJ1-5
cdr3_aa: CAISKGSGSNQPQHF
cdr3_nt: TGTGCCATCTCGAAGGGTTCGGGAAGCAATCAGCCCCAGCATTTT

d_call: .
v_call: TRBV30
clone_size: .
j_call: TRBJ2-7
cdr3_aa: CAWKGSFTYEQYF
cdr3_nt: TGTGCCTGGAAGGGCAGCTTCACCTACGAGCAGTACTTC

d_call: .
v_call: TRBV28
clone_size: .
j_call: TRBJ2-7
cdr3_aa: CASKPGSYEQYF
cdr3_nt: TGTGCCAGCAAACCGGGAAGCTACGAGCAGTACTTC

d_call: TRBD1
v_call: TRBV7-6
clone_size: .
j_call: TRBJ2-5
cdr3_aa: CASSLGTVQETQYF
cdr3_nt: TGTGCCAGCAGCCTCGGGACAGTACAAGAGACCCAGTACTTC

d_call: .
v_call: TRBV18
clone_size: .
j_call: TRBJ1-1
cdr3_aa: CASSVSMNTEAFF
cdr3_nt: TGTGCCAGCTCGGTATCCATGAACACTGAAGCTTTCTTT

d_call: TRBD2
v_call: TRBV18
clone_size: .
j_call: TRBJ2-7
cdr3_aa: CASSPSAGGGSYEQYF
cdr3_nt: TGTGCCAGCTCACCATCGGCGGGAGGGGGCTCCTACGAGCAGTACTTC

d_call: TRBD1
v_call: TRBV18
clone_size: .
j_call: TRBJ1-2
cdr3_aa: CASSLRDSYGYTF
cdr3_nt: TGTGCCAGCTCACTACGGGACAGCTATGGCTACACCTTC

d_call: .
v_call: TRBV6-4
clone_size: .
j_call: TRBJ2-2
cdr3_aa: CASRRDPGHGELFF
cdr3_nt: TGTGCCAGCAGACGGGACCCCGGTCACGGGGAGCTGTTTTTT